This TCR beta chain was identified in a study of CD8 T cells in Susac syndrome. V was trimmed by 1 base and J by 6 bases, leaving 10 bases between them. Germline V gene data show CDR1 as SQVTM and CDR2 as ANQGSEA. The CDR3 totals 12 residues. It was treatment-naive patients with stable or active relapsing-remitting disease who made up the multiple sclerosis controls. The RNA, about 0.5 to 1 ug, was put through reverse transcription using random hexamers. TCRdb redid the calling of the immunoSEQ multiplex PCR reads with MiXCR, one entry per CDR3 protein. The sample lists about 52,000 distinct CDR3 sequences, 93% occurring once.

The specimen was CD8+ T cells from PBMCs. This chain joins TRBV29-1 and TRBJ2-7; tentatively, D is TRBD1 or TRBD2 (6 bases each). This receptor was identified in a human donor with multiple sclerosis. The chain's CDR3 is CSVEVGGSEQYF. CDR3 nucleotides: TGCAGCGTTGAAGTAGGGGGGTCCGAGCAGTACTTC.